Sequencing of this T cell receptor beta chain was carried out in a study of shared clonotypes between healthy human individuals (TCRdb year 2020). Study-level background: The cohort comprised two women and three men aged 18 to 49 years. To estimate repertoire size and how much clonotypes are shared between individuals, the study performed deep sequencing of blood TCR repertoires from a few healthy adults. To increase sequencing depth and limit assay-specific biases, TCR repertoire library preparation and sequencing were carried out by different laboratories using diverse techniques. Each donor's leukapheresis produced roughly between about 0.8 and 8.9 billion PBMCs. What the work shows at the level of the full study, not this receptor alone: Sampling was restricted to blood, and TCR repertoires in tissue are likely to differ from TCR repertoires in blood. Pairwise subsampling led to the expectation that sequencing depth would affect the degree of clonotype sharing among donors. The genetic and exposure-history diversity represented was limited by the small number of donors.

TCR CDR3 regions were amplified from genomic DNA by multiplex PCR using the deep immunoSEQ assay. Extracted genomic DNA from each cell subset was spread evenly across all wells of several immunoSEQ 96-well plates, with each plate serving as a replicate. Each replicate PCR for unsorted PBMC received 300 to 350 ng genomic DNA, equal to tens of thousands of T cell genomes. Ten immunoSEQ deep assay plates were used to sequence the unsorted PBMC genomic DNA. Purified libraries were measured with a Qubit 3.0 fluorometer, size-checked on a Bioanalyzer 2100, and measured again with the KAPA Library Quantification kit. Each immunoSEQ 96-well plate was sequenced on its own single-read 150-cycle Illumina NextSeq 550 flow cell. The original methods were these. Because the immunoSEQ output held only junctional sequences and lacked quality scores, the filtering could not match the filtering applied to full-length reads. Sequences were annotated with PyIR, a Python wrapper for IgBLAST v1.9, using IMGT germline references to assign V/J genes and CDR3. Reads with weak V/J assignments (E-value above 1e-6), missing CDR3, stop codons, out-of-frame junctions, or ambiguous translated residues were removed. V3J clonotypes were defined as sequences sharing the same inferred V gene, J gene, and CDR3 amino acid sequence. Percentage overlap between repertoires was calculated by dividing the number of shared unique clonotypes by the size of the smaller repertoire. Three approaches were used to assess repertoire richness: RTK rarefaction, the Chao1 estimator, and Recon v2.1 estimates of unobserved clonotypes. In its TCRdb copy, this immuneACCESS table keeps in-frame sequences only and misses some clones. Where compared with another copy, unresolved V genes explain less than half of these, and the others have no known cause. The V and J calls and clone size are taken from that table; D and trimming were inferred from the DNA. The sample records fewer than 600,000 clones, 60% to 80% of which are singletons. The ten largest clones take up around 12% of the sample.

Donors were healthy HIV-negative adults with no recently reported acute infections or vaccinations. Only Caucasian adults living in Nashville, Tennessee, USA were represented among the donors. For unsorted samples, 84 million or so PBMCs were counted, and genomic DNA was extracted using the QIAamp DNA Blood Mini kit. Blood was obtained by leukapheresis, after which PBMCs were separated by Ficoll-Histopaque density gradient centrifugation and cryopreserved in liquid nitrogen vapor phase. Worth noting for this clone: Its antigen is unknown. Since a much larger clone is just one base distant, this may be a read error.

The germline ends are 13 bases apart after V is trimmed by 6 bases and J by 5 bases. Reading from cysteine to phenylalanine, the CDR3 counts 13 amino acids. This entry keeps only the CDR3 DNA: 39 bases, framed from base 1. From a lookup of the germline V gene, CDR1 and CDR2 are MDHEN and SYDVKM. Sequencing was performed on PBMCs. The source of this sequence is a woman between 40 and 55 years old in good health. Some clones in this sample may be carry-over from other donors' samples. The rearrangement joined TRBV28 to TRBJ1-2, with no confident D gene call. The CDR3 has the sequence CASRSSELYGYTF. The sequenced DNA: TGTGCCAGCAGAAGCTCGGAACTTTATGGCTACACCTTC.